The 8 T cell receptor beta chains below all came from one sample that was sequenced in a study of chemoradiotherapy in HPV16-positive cancers. The protocol was immunoSEQ multiplex PCR, while the TCRdb copy is restricted to in-frame clones and leaves out a portion. The data show some 13,000 clones, with less than 80% seen just once and around 8.1% held by the top ten. Specimen collection occurred from a patient who underwent chemoradiotherapy. The receptors shown here come from a human donor with HPV-associated anogenital cancer.

The chain carries TRBV29-1 and TRBJ2-5; the match to TRBD2 covers 8 bases. J was trimmed by 0 bases and V by 6 bases; bases with no gene match: 6. The germline V gene encodes CDR1 SQVTM and CDR2 ANQGSEA. The CDR3 contains 14 residues. This CDR3 is CSVDSSGHQETQYF. In DNA form, the CDR3 reads TGCAGCGTGGATTCTAGCGGGCACCAAGAGACCCAGTACTTC.

The chain links TRBV28 to TRBJ2-5, with D possibly matching TRBD2 (6 bases). V was cut by 7 bases and J by 2 bases, with 20 bases left in between. The CDR3 has 16 amino acids. Germline CDR1 is MDHEN and CDR2 is SYDVKM. The CDR3 loop reads CASTFGTGVGQETQYF. In nucleotides, the CDR3 is TGTGCCAGCACCTTTGGGACGGGAGTGGGACAAGAGACCCAGTACTTC.

The V gene is TRBV12-5, the J gene TRBJ2-2, with 8 bases matching TRBD1. CDR1 LGHNT and CDR2 FRNRAP come from the germline V gene. There are 14 residues in the CDR3. J gave up 6 bases and V 6 bases, and 6 bases lay outside the gene matches. The CDR3 bases are TGTGCTAGTGGGCGGACAGGGCGGCCCGGGGAGCTGTTTTTT. Protein: CASGRTGRPGELFF.

The V gene is TRBV30, the J gene TRBJ1-1, with a weak D call TRBD1 (5 bases). There are 15 residues in the CDR3. Germline values: CDR1 GTSNPN, CDR2 SVGIG (reference sequence). V was clipped by 2 bases and J by 0 bases, with 13 bases between them. CDR3 DNA sequence: TGTGCCTGGAGTATCTGGGGCTCCGTGAACACTGAAGCTTTCTTT. Translating gives CAWSIWGSVNTEAFF. The whole variable domain, filled in from reference TRBV30 and TRBJ1-1, reads SQTIHQWPATLVQPVGSPLSLECTVEGTSNPNLYWYRQAAGRGLQLLFYSVGIGQISSEVPQNLSASRPQDRQFILSSKKLLLSDSGFYLCAWSIWGSVNTEAFFGQGTRLTVV.

The CDR3 loop is CASSPLGSEEETQYF. In nucleotides, the CDR3 is TGCGCCAGCAGCCCACTGGGGTCAGAGGAAGAGACCCAGTACTTC. V gene TRBV4-1 combines with J gene TRBJ2-5; D remains ambiguous. Germline CDR1 and CDR2: MGHRA and YSYEKL. The germline V and J ends were trimmed by 4 bases and 3 bases, with 15 bases remaining between them. The CDR3 extends over 15 amino acids.

The chain has TRBV19 and TRBJ1-5, with D maybe TRBD1 (6 bases). V lost 5 bases, J lost 2 bases, and 16 bases lay in between. Germline lookup yields CDR1 LNHDA and CDR2 SQIVND (reference sequence). This CDR3 has 16 amino acids. In DNA form, the CDR3 reads TGTGCCAGTAGTGGACGGGACAAGGGACGCAATCAGCCCCAGCATTTT. This gives the protein CASSGRDKGRNQPQHF. Looking up the rest from reference TRBV19 and TRBJ1-5 gives the full variable domain: DGGITQSPKYLFRKEGQNVTLSCEQNLNHDAMYWYRQDPGQGLRLIYYSQIVNDFQKGDIAEGYSVSREKKESFPLTVTSAQKNPTAFYLCASSGRDKGRNQPQHFGDGTRLSIL.

The V gene is TRBV5-6, the J gene TRBJ2-2; the D gene is possibly TRBD2 (5 bases). There are 15 residues in the CDR3. Between the trimmed V and J ends, which lost 2 bases and 4 bases, there was a span of 12 bases. The V gene's germline CDR1 is SGHDT and CDR2 YYEEEE. CDR3 sequence: CASSLLGAVTGELFF. The CDR3 DNA reads TGTGCCAGCAGCTTATTGGGAGCGGTCACCGGGGAGCTGTTTTTT.

The chain combines TRBV11-2 with TRBJ2-2, with D perhaps TRBD1 (6 bases). The CDR3 sequence is 15 residues long. The ends were cut back, 4 bases at V and 2 bases at J, with 11 bases in the middle. In germline, CDR1 is SGHAT, CDR2 FQNNGV. Here the CDR3 DNA reads TGTGCCAGCAGCTCCCTGACAGGCAACACCGGGGAGCTGTTTTTT. It codes for CASSSLTGNTGELFF.